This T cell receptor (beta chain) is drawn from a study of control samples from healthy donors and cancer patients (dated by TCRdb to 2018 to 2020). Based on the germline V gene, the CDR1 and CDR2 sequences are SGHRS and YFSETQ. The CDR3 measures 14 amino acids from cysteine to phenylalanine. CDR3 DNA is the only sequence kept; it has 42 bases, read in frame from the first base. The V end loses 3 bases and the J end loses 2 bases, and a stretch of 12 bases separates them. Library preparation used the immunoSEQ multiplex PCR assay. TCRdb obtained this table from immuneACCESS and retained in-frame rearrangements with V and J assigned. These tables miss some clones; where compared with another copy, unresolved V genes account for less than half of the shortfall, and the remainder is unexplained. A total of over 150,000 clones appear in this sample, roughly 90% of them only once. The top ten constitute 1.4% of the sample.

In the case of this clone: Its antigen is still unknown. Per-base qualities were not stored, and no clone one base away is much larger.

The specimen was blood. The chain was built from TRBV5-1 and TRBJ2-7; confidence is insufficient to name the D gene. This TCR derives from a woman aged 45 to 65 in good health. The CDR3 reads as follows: CASSSSLEPYEQYF. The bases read TGCGCCAGCAGCTCCAGCCTAGAGCCCTACGAGCAGTACTTC.